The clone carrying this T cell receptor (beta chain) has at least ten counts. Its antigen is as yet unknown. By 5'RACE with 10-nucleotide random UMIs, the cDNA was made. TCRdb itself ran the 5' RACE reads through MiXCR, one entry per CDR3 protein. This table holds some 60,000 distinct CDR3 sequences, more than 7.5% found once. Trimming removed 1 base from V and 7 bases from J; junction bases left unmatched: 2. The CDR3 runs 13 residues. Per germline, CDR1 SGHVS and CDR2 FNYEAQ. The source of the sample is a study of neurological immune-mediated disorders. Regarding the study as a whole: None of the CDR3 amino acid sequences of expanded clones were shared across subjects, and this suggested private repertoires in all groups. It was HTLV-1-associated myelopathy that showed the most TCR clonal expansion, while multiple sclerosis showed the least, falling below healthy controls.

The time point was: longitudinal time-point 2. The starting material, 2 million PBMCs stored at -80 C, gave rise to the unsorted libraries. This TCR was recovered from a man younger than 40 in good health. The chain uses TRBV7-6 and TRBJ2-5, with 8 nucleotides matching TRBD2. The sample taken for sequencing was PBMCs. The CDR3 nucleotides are TGTGCCAGCAGCTTAGATGCGGGAGGGACCCAGTACTTC. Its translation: CASSLDAGGTQYF. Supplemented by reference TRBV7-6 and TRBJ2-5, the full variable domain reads GAGVSQSPRYKVTKRGQDVALRCDPISGHVSLYWYRQALGQGPEFLTYFNYEAQQDKSGLPNDRFSAERPEGSISTLTIQRTEQRDSAMYRCASSLDAGGTQYFGPGTRLLVL.